This T cell receptor beta chain originates from a study of T cells after yellow fever vaccination. TCRdb used MiXCR to reprocess the 5' RACE reads, holding one entry per CDR3 protein. Of approximately 170,000 distinct CDR3 sequences in the sample, approximately 11% were seen once. This clonotype has a count of ten or more. Germline CDR1 reads SGHRS; CDR2 reads YFSETQ. The CDR3 is 15 amino acids. V lost 4 bases to trimming and J lost 8 bases, with 19 bases between them. The source is a man aged 18 to 30 who received the YFV17D yellow fever vaccine. The rearrangement uses TRBV5-1 and TRBJ2-1; weak D call: TRBD1 (6 bases). The input for sequencing was CD8+ T cells sorted from PBMCs, taken 15 days after the yellow fever booster vaccination. Here the CDR3 reads CASSLQGRTFDEQFF. In nucleotides, the CDR3 is TGCGCCAGCAGCCTACAGGGCCGAACCTTCGATGAGCAGTTCTTC.